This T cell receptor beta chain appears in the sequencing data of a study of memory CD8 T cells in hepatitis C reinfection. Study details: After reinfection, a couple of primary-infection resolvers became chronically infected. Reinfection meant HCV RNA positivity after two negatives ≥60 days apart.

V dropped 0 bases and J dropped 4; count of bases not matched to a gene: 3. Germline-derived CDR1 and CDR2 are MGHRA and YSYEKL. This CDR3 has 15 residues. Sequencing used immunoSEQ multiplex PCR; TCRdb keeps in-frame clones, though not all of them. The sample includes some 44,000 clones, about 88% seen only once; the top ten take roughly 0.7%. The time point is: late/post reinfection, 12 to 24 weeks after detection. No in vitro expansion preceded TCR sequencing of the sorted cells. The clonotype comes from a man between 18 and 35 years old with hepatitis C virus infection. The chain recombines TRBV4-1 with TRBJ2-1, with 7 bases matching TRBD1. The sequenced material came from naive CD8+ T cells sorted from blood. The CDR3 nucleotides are TGCGCCAGCAGCCAAGAAGGGGGCTTTTACAATGAGCAGTTCTTC. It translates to CASSQEGGFYNEQFF.